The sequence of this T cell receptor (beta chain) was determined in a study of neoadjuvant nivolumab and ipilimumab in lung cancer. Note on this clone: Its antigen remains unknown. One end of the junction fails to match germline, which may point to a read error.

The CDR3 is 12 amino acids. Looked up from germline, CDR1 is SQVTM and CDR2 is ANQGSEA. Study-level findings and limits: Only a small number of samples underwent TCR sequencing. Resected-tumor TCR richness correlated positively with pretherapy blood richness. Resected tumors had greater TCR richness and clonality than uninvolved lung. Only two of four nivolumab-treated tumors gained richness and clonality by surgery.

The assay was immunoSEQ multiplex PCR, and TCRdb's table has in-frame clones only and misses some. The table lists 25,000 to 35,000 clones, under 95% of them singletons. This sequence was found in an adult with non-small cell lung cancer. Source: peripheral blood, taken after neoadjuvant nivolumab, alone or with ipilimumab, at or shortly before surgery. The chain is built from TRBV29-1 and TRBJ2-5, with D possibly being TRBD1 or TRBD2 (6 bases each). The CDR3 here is CSVERGQGTQYF. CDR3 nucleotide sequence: TGCAGCGTTGAACGGGGGCAAGGGACCCAGTACTTC.